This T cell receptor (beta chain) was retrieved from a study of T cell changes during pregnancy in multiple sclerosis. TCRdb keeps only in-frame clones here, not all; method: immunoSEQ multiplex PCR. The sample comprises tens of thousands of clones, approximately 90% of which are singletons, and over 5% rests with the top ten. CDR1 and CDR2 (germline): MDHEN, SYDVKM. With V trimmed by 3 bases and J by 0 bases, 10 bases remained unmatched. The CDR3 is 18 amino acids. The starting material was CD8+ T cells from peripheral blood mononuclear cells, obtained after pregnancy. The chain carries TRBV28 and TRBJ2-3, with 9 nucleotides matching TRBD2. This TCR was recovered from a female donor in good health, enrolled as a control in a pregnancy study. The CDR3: CASSFTVRLAGSTDTQYF. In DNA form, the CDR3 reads TGTGCCAGCAGTTTTACGGTCCGTCTAGCGGGGAGCACAGATACGCAGTATTTT.